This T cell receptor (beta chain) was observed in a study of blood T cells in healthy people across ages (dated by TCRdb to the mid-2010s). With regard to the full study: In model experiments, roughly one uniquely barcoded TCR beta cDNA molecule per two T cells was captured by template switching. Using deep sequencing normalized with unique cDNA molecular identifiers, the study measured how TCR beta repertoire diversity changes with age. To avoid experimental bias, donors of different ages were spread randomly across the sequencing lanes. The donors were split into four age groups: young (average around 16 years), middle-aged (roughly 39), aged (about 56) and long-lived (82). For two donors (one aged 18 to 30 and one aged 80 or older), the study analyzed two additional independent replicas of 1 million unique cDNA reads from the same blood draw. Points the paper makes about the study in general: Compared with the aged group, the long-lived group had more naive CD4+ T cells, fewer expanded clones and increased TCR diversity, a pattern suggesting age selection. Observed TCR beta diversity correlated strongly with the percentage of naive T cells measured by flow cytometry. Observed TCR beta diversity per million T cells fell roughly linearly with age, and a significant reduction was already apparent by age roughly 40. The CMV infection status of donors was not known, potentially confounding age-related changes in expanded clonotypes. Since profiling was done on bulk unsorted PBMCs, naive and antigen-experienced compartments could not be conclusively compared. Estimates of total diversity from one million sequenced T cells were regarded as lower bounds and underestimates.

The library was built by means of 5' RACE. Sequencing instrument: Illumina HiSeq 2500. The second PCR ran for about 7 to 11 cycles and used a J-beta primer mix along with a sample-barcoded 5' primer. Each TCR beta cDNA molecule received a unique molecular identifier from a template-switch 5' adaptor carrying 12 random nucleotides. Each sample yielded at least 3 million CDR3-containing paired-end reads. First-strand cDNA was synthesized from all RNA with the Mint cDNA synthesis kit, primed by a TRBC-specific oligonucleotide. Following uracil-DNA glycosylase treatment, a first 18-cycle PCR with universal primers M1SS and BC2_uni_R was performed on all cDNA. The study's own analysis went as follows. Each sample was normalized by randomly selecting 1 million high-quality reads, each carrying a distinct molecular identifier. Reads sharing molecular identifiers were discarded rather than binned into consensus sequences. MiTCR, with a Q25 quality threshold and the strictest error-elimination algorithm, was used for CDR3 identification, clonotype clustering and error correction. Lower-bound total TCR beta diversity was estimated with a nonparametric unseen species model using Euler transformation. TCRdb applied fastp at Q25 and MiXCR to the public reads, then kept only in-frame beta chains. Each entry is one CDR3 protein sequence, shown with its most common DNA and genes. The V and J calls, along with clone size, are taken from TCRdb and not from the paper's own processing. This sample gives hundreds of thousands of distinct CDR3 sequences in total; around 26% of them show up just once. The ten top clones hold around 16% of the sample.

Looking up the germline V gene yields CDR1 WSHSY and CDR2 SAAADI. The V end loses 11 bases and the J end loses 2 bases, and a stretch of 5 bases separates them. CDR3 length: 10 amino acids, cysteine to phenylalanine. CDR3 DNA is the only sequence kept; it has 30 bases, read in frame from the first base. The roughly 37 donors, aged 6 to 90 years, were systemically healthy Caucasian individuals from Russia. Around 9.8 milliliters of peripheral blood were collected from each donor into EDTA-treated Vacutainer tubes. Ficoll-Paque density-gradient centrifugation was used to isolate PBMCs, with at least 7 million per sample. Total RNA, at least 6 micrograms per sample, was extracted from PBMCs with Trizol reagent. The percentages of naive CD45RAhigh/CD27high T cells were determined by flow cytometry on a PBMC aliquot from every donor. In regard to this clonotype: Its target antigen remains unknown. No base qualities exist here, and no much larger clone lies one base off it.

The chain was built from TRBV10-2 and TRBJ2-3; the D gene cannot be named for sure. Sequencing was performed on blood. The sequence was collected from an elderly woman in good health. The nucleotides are TGCGCCTTATCCACAGATACGCAGTATTTT. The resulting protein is CALSTDTQYF.